Below are 2 T cell receptor beta chains sequenced from a single sample in a study of metastatic and nonmetastatic thyroid tumors. Each patient came to thyroid surgery without any prior treatment (of any kind). TCRdb reassembled clones from the PCR reads with MiXCR. The sample lists a few thousand clones, roughly 45% seen once, with over 98% in the top ten. Source material: adjacent normal tissue. The receptors stem from a female donor with papillary thyroid cancer or a benign thyroid nodule (not recorded which). Some clones in this sample may be carry-over from other donors' samples.

J is TRBJ1-1 and V is TRBV3-1; no clear D. The length of the CDR3 is 13 residues. Trimming took 0 bases from V and 6 from J, leaving 8 bases between them. Per germline, CDR1 LGHDT and CDR2 YNNKEL (reference sequence). Here the CDR3 DNA reads TGTGCCAGCAGCCAAGATAATTTGCCTGAAGCTTTCTTT. It specifies CASSQDNLPEAFF.

The V call is TRBV30, the J call TRBJ1-4; TRBD1 is a possible D gene (5 bases). CDR1 and CDR2 (germline): GTSNPN, SVGIG (reference sequence). The CDR3 has 13 residues. Trimming stripped 4 bases from V and 5 bases from J, with 11 bases between. CDR3 in DNA: TGTGCCTGGAAGCGGACATTAAATGAAAAACTGTTTTTT. This encodes CAWKRTLNEKLFF.